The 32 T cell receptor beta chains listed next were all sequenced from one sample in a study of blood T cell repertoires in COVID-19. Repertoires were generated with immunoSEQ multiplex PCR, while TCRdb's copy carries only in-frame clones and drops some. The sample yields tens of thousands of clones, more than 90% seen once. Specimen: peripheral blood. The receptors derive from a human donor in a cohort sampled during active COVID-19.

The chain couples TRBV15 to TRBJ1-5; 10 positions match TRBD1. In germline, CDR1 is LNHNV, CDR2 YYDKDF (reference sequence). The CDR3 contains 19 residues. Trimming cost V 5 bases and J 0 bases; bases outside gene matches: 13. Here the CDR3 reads CATSLYVGQGFYSNQPQHF. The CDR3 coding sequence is TGTGCCACCAGCCTTTATGTGGGACAGGGGTTCTATAGCAATCAGCCCCAGCATTTT.

In DNA form, the CDR3 reads TGTGCCAGCAGCTTGGGGGAGGGCTCTGAAGCTTTCTTT. Translating gives CASSLGEGSEAFF. This chain uses TRBV7-8 with TRBJ1-1, with a weak D call TRBD1 (5 bases). Germline CDR1 is SGHVS and CDR2 is FQNEAQ. Trimming removed 3 bases from V and 6 bases from J, with 11 bases in between. CDR3 length: 13 residues.

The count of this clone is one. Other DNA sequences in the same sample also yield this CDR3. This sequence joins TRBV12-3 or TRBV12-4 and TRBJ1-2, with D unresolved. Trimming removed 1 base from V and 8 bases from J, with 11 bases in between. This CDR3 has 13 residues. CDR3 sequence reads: CASSLERAGGYTF. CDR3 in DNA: TGTGCCAGCAGTTTAGAGCGGGCGGGGGGCTACACCTTC.

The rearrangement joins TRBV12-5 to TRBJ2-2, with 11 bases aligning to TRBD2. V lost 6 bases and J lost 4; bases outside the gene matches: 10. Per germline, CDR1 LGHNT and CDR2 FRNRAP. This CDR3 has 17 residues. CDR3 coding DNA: TGTGCTAGTGGATTTTCCGGGACTAGCGGTACCACCGGGGAGCTGTTTTTT. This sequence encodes CASGFSGTSGTTGELFF.

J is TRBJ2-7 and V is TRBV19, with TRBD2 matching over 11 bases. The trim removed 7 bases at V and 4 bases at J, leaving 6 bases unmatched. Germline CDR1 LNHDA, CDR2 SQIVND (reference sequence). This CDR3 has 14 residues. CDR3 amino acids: CASMETSGKYEQYF. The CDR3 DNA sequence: TGTGCCAGTATGGAGACTAGCGGGAAGTACGAGCAGTACTTC.

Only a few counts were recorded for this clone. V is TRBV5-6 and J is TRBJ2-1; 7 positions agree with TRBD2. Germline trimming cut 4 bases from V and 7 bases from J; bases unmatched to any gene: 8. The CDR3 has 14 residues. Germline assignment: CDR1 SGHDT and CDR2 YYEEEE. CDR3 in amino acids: CASSGLVPENEQFF. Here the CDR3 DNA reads TGTGCCAGCAGCGGACTAGTCCCTGAGAATGAGCAGTTCTTC.

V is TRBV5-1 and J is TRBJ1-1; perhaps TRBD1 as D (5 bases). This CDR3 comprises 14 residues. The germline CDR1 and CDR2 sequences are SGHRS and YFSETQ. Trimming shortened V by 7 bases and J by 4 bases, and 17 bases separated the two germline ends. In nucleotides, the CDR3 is TGCGCCAGCCGCTGGGGAGGGGACGCCACTGAAGCTTTCTTT. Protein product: CASRWGGDATEAFF.

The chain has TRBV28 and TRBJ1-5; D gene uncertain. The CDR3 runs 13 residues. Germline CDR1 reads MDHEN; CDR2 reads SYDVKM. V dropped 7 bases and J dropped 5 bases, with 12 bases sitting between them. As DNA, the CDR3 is TGTGCCAGCATAGGAAGGAGGGATCAGCCCCAGCATTTT. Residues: CASIGRRDQPQHF.

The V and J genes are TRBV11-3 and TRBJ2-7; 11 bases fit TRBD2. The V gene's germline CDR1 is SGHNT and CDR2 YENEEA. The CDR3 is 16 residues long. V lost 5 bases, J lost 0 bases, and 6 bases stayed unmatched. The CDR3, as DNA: TGTGCCAGCAGCGGGGGACTAGCGGAAAGCTCCTACGAGCAGTACTTC. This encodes CASSGGLAESSYEQYF.

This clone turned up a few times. The CDR3 coding sequence is TGTGCCAGTAGTAAAGGGGTGGGTGATACGCAGTATTTT. Translating gives CASSKGVGDTQYF. The chain combines TRBV19 with TRBJ2-3; possible D gene TRBD1, 5 bases. Deletions cut 4 bases from V and 6 bases from J, with 11 bases between. The CDR3 spans 13 residues. Germline V gene lookup returns CDR1 LNHDA and CDR2 SQIVND (reference sequence). Variable domain in full (rest from reference TRBV19 and TRBJ2-3): DGGITQSPKYLFRKEGQNVTLSCEQNLNHDAMYWYRQDPGQGLRLIYYSQIVNDFQKGDIAEGYSVSREKKESFPLTVTSAQKNPTAFYLCASSKGVGDTQYFGPGTRLTVL.

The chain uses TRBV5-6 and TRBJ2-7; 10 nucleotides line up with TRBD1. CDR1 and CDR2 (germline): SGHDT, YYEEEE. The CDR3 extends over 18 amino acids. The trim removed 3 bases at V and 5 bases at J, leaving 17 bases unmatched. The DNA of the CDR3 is TGTGCCAGCAGCTCTTTTTATATCGGGACAGGGGAGGACCACGAGCAGTACGTC. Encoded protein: CASSSFYIGTGEDHEQYV.

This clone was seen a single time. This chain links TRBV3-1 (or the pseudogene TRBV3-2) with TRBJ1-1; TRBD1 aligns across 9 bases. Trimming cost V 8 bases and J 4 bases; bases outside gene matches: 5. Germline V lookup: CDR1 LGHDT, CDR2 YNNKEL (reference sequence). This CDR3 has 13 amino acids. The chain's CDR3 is CASLGQGFTEAFF. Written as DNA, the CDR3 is TGTGCCAGCTTAGGACAGGGGTTCACTGAAGCTTTCTTT.

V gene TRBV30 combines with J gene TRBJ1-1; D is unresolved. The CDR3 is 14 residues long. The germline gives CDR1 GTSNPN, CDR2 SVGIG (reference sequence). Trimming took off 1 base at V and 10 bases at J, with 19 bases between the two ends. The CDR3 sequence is CAWSARLDRGGAFF. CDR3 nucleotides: TGTGCCTGGAGTGCCCGTTTGGACCGGGGTGGAGCTTTCTTT.

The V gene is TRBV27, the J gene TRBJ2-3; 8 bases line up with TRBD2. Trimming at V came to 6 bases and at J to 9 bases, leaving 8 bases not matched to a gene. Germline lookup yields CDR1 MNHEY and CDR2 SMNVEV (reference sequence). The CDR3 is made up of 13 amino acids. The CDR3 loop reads CASSRGGWETQYF. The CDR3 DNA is TGTGCCAGCAGCCGGGGGGGCTGGGAAACGCAGTATTTT.

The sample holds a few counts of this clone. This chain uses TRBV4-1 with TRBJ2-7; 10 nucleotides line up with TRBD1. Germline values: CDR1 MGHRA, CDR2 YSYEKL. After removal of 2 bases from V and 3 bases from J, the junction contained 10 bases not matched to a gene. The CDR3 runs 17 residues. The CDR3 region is CASSQPPRGQGSYEQYF. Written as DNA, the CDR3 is TGCGCCAGCAGCCAACCCCCCCGGGGACAGGGGAGCTACGAGCAGTACTTC.

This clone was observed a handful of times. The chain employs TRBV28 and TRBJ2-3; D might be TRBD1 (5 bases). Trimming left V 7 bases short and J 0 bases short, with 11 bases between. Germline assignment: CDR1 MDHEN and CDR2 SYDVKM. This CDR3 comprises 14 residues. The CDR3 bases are TGTGCCAGCAAAAGGGGTACTAGCACAGATACGCAGTATTTT. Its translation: CASKRGTSTDTQYF.

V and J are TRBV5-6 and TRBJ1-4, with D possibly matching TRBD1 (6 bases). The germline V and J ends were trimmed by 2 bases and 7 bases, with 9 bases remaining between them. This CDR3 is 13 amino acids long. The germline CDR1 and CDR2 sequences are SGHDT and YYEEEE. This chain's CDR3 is CASSLAGVEKLFF. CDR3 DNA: TGTGCCAGCAGCTTAGCAGGGGTTGAAAAACTGTTTTTT.

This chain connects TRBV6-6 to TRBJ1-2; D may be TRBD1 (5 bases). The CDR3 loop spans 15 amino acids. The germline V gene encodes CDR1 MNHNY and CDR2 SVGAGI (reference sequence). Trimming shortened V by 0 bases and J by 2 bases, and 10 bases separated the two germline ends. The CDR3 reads CASSYSGRVNYGYTF. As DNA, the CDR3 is TGTGCCAGCAGTTACTCCGGCAGGGTGAACTATGGCTACACCTTC.

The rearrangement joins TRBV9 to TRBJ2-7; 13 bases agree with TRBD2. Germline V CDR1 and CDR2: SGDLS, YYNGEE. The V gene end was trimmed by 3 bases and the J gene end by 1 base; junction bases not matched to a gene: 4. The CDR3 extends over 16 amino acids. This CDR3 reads CASSAGLAGDSYEQYF. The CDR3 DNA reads TGTGCCAGCAGCGCCGGACTAGCGGGAGATTCCTACGAGCAGTACTTC.

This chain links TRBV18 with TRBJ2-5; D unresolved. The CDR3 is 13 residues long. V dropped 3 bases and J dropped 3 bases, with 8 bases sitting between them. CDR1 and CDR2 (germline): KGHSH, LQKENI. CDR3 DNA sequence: TGTGCCAGCTCACCCGGTGGAGAAGAGACCCAGTACTTC. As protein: CASSPGGEETQYF.

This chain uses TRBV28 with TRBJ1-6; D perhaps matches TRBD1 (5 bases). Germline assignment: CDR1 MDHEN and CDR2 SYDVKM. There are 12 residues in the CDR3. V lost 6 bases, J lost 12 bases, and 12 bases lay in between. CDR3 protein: CASRGHPEPLHF. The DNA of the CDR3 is TGTGCCAGCAGAGGACACCCGGAACCCCTCCACTTT.

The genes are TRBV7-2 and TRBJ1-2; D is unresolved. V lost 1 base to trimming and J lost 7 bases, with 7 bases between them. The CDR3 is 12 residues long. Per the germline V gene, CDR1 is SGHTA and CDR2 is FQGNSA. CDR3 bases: TGTGCCAGCAGCTTAGGCGCTCCTGGCTACACCTTC. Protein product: CASSLGAPGYTF.

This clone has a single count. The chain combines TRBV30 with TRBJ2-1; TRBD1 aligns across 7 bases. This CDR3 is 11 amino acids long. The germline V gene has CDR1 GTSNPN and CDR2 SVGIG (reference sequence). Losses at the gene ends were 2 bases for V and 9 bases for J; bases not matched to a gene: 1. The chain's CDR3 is CAWSRGPEQFF. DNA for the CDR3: TGTGCCTGGAGTAGGGGGCCTGAGCAGTTCTTC.

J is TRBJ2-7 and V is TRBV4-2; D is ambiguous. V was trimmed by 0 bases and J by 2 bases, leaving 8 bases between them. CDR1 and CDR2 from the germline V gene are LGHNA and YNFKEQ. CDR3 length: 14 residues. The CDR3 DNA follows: TGTGCCAGCAGCCAAGAGTGGCTAGCCTACGAGCAGTACTTC. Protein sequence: CASSQEWLAYEQYF.

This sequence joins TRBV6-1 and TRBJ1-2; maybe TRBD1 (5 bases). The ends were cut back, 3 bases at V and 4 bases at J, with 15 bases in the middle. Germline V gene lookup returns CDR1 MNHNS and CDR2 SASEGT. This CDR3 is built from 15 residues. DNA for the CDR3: TGTGCCAGCAGTGACCCCAGGGCACCAGTCTATGGCTACACCTTC. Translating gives CASSDPRAPVYGYTF.

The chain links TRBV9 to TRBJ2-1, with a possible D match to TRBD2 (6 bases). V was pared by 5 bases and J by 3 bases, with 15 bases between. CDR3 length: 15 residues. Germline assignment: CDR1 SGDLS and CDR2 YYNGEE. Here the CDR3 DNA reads TGTGCCAGCAGTCCCACATGGGGGGTCTACAATGAGCAGTTCTTC. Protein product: CASSPTWGVYNEQFF. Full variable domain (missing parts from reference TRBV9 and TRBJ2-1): DSGVTQTPKHLITATGQRVTLRCSPRSGDLSVYWYQQSLDQGLQFLIQYYNGEERAKGNILERFSAQQFPDLHSELNLSSLELGDSALYFCASSPTWGVYNEQFFGPGTRLTVL.

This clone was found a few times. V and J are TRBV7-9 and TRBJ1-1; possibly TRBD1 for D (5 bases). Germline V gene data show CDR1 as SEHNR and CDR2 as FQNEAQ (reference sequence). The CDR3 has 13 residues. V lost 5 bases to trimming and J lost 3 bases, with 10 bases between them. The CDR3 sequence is CASSHRRDTEAFF. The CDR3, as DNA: TGTGCCAGCAGCCACAGGAGGGACACTGAAGCTTTCTTT. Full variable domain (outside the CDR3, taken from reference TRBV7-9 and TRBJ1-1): DTGVSQNPRHKITKRGQNVTFRCDPISEHNRLYWYRQTLGQGPEFLTYFQNEAQLEKSRLLSDRFSAERPKGSFSTLEIQRTEQGDSAMYLCASSHRRDTEAFFGQGTRLTVV.

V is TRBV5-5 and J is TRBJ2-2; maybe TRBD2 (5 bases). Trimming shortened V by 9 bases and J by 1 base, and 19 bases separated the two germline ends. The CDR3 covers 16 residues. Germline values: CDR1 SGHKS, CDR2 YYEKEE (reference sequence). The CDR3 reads CATTSPTGMNTGELFF. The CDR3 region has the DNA TGTGCCACCACCTCCCCAACGGGGATGAACACCGGGGAGCTGTTTTTT.

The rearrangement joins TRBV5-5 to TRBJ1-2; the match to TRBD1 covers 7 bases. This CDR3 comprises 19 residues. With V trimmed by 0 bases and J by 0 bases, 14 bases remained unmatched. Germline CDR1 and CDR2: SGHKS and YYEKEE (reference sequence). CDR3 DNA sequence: TGTGCCAGCAGCTTGGCGGGGGACAGCCTTCTCCTCTCTAACTATGGCTACACCTTC. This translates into CASSLAGDSLLLSNYGYTF. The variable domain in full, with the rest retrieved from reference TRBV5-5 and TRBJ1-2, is DAGVTQSPTHLIKTRGQQVTLRCSPISGHKSVSWYQQVLGQGPQFIFQYYEKEERGRGNFPDRFSARQFPNYSSELNVNALLLGDSALYLCASSLAGDSLLLSNYGYTFGSGTRLTVV.

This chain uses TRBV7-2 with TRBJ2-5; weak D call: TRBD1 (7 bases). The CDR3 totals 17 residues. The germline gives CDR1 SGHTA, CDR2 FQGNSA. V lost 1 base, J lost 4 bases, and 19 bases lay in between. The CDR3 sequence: CASSLVVSGGRGETQYF. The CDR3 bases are TGTGCCAGCAGCTTAGTCGTTTCAGGGGGGCGAGGAGAGACCCAGTACTTC.

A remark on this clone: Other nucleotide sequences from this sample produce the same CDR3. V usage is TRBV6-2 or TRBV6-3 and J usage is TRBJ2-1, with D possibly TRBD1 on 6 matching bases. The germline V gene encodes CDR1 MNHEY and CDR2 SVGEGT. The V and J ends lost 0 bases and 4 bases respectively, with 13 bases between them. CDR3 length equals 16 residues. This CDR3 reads CASSYSITGTYNEQFF. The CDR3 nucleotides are TGTGCCAGCAGTTACTCGATCACAGGGACATACAATGAGCAGTTCTTC.

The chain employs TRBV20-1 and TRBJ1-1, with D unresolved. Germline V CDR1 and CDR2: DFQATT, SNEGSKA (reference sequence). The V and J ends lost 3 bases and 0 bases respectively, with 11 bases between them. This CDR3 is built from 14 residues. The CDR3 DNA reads TGCAGTGCTAGTAGTGTACAGCTGAACACTGAAGCTTTCTTT. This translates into CSASSVQLNTEAFF.